This T cell receptor beta chain was identified in a study of blood T cells in healthy people across ages. Study outcomes and limitations: Versus aged donors, long-lived donors had higher diversity and more naive CD4+ cells.

With respect to this clonotype: Its antigen remains unknown.

This CDR3 has 13 residues. V was clipped by 4 bases and J by 7 bases, with 14 bases between them. From germline, CDR1 is LGHNA and CDR2 YSLEER. The donors, healthy Caucasians from Russia, were aged roughly 6 to 90. A sample-barcoded 5' primer and a J-beta primer mix were used in a second PCR of about 7 to 12 cycles. TCRdb processed the 5' RACE reads anew with MiXCR; each CDR3 protein has one entry. The top ten clones hold 15% to 18% of a sample with 550,000 to 650,000 distinct CDR3 sequences, roughly 31% of them seen once. V and J are TRBV4-3 and TRBJ2-7; tentatively, D is TRBD2 (6 bases). Sequences were obtained from blood. The sequence came from a woman older than 75 in good health. The CDR3 here is CASSRGTPNEQYF. For the CDR3, the DNA is TGCGCCAGCAGCCGCGGGACCCCCAATGAGCAGTACTTC.